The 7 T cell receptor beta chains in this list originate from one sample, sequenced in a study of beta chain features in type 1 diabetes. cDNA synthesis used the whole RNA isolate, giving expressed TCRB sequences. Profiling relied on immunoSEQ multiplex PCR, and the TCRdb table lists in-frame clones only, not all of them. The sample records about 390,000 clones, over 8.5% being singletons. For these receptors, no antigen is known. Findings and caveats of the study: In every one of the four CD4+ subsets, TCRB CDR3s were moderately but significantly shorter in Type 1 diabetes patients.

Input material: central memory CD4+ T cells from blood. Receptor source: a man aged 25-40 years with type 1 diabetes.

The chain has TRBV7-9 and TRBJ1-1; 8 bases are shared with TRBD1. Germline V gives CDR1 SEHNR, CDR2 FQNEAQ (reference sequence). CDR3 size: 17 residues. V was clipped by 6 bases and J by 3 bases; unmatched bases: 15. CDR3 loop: CASSFPGGAALDTEAFF. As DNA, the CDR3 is TGTGCCAGCAGTTTCCCAGGGGGCGCCGCCCTGGACACTGAAGCTTTCTTT.

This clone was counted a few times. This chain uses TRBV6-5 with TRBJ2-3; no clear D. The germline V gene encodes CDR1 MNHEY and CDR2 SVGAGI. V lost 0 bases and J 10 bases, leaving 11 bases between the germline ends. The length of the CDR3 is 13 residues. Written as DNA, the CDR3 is TGTGCCAGCAGTTACTCGCGCGCCACCCCGCAGTATTTT. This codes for CASSYSRATPQYF.

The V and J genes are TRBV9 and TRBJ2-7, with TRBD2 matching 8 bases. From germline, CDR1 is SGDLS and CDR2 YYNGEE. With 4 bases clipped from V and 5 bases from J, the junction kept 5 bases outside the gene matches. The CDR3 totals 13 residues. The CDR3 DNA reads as TGTGCCAGCAGCCCGGATAGCGGGGACGAGCAGTACTTC. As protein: CASSPDSGDEQYF.

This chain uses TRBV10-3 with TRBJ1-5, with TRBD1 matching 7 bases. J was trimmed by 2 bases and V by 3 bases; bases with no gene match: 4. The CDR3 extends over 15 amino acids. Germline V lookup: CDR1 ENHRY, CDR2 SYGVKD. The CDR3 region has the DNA TGTGCCATCAGTGAATCAGGGGGTGGCAATCAGCCCCAGCATTTT. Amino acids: CAISESGGGNQPQHF.

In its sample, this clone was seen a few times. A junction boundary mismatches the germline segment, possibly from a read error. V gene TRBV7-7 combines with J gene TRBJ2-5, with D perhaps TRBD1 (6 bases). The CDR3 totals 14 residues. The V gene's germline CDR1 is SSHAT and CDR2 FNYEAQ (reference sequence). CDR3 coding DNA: TGTGCTAGCAGTCCGACCAGGGGCTTCGGGACCCAGTACTTC. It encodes CASSPTRGFGTQYF.

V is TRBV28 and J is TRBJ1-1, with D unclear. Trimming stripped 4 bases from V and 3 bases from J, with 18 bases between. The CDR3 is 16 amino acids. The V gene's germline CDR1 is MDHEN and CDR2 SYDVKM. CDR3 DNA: TGTGCCAGCAGTTCCCCCATTGGGTTCGGGGACACTGAAGCTTTCTTT. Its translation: CASSSPIGFGDTEAFF.

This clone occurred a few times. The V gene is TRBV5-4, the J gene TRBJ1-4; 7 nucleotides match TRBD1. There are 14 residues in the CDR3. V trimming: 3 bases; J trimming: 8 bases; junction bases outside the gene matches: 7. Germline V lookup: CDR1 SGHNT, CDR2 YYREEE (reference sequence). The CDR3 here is CASSSTGSPEKLFF. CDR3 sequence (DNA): TGTGCCAGCAGCTCGACAGGGAGCCCCGAAAAACTGTTTTTT.